This TCR beta chain was captured by sequencing in a study of molecular identifiers for immune sequencing clone quantification. Notes on the study in general: More than 97% of effector molecules, versus under 1% of naive-cell molecules, belonged to clones above 20 RNA copies. Barcode sharing among identical TCR molecules could make large clones appear smaller.

This CDR3 has 12 residues. V lost 0 bases to trimming and J lost 7 bases, with 7 bases between them. Germline V gene sequence: CDR1 MNHEY, CDR2 SVGAGI. This clonotype was recorded at least ten times. As yet, its antigen is unknown. Bulk TCR libraries used previously described methods and listed TCR primers. TCRdb independently ran MiXCR on the PCR reads; one entry per CDR3 protein. The table has approximately 590,000 distinct CDR3 sequences, around 25% seen once. For naive CD8 T cells, sorting used the CD8+CD4-CCR7+CD45RA+ phenotype. The TCR comes from a human donor in good health. Some libraries in this study had Jurkat cell RNA spiked in. The chain employs TRBV6-5 and TRBJ2-7; no reliable D call. Sequencing was done on a sample of naive CD8+ T cells from blood, with Jurkat cell RNA spiked in. Subset noted: FACS-sorted CD8+CD4-CCR7+CD45RA+ naive T cells. CDR3 bases: TGTGCCAGCAGTTACTCCGGAAAAGAGCAGTACTTC. Its protein is CASSYSGKEQYF.